Shown below are 29 T cell receptor beta chains from a single sample sequenced in a study of metastatic and nonmetastatic thyroid tumors. Every patient was untreated before thyroid surgery. MiXCR was used by TCRdb to re-call the PCR reads. Seen here are approximately 90,000 clones, around 7.8% observed once, and the top ten hold roughly 10%. Sample: blood. All receptors come from a female donor with papillary thyroid cancer or a benign thyroid nodule (not recorded which). Some clones in this sample may be carry-over from other donors' samples.

This rearrangement joins TRBV28 to TRBJ2-7; 7 positions match TRBD1. With 7 bases clipped from V and 2 bases from J, the junction kept 8 bases outside the gene matches. Per the germline V gene, CDR1 is MDHEN and CDR2 is SYDVKM. This CDR3 has 14 amino acids. In nucleotides, the CDR3 is TGTGCCAGCAATCCTACAGGGGAAGCCTACGAGCAGTACTTC. This gives the protein CASNPTGEAYEQYF.

This clone was counted many times. The chain couples TRBV6-1 to TRBJ1-5, with D possibly TRBD1 on 6 matching bases. V dropped 6 bases and J dropped 0 bases, with 18 bases sitting between them. This CDR3 has 17 residues. Germline V gene lookup returns CDR1 MNHNS and CDR2 SASEGT. CDR3 loop: CASSPRGGRYSNQPQHF. In nucleotides, the CDR3 is TGTGCCAGCAGCCCGCGGGGGGGCCGCTATAGCAATCAGCCCCAGCATTTT.

In this sample, this clone turned up many times. CDR3 sequence reads: CASQSGFVDTGELFF. CDR3 coding DNA: TGTGCCAGCCAATCAGGTTTCGTGGACACCGGGGAGCTGTTTTTT. This chain uses TRBV6-2 or TRBV6-3 with TRBJ2-2; D remains unclear. V lost 8 bases to trimming and J lost 3 bases, with 16 bases between them. CDR1 and CDR2 from the germline V gene are MNHEY and SVGEGT. This CDR3 region has 15 residues.

The chain employs TRBV12-3 or TRBV12-4 and TRBJ1-2, with D possibly TRBD1 on 5 matching bases. The CDR3 runs to 12 residues. Trimming cost V 5 bases and J 3 bases, with 7 bases left between them. Here the CDR3 DNA reads TGTGCCAGCAGTCAGGGCCACTATGGCTACACCTTC. Amino acid sequence: CASSQGHYGYTF.

This clone was observed many times. This chain connects TRBV14 to TRBJ1-2; D unresolved. V shed 6 bases and J shed 4 bases, with 12 bases lying between them. Germline V CDR1 and CDR2: SGHDN, FVKESK. This CDR3 is 13 amino acids long. DNA of the CDR3: TGTGCCAGCAGTCTCGGGGTTTTCTATGGCTACACCTTC. It encodes CASSLGVFYGYTF.

The V gene is TRBV12-3 or TRBV12-4, the J gene TRBJ1-3, with D unclear. The germline V and J ends were trimmed by 3 bases and 5 bases, with 5 bases remaining between them. The CDR3 totals 12 residues. The CDR3 region is CASSFLRNTIYF. CDR3 nucleotide sequence: TGTGCCAGCAGTTTCCTAAGAAACACCATATATTTT.

V gene TRBV19 combines with J gene TRBJ2-4; D may match TRBD1 or TRBD2 (5 bases each). This CDR3 has 17 residues. V lost 5 bases to trimming and J lost 0 bases, with 17 bases between them. The germline gives CDR1 LNHDA, CDR2 SQIVND (reference sequence). CDR3 loop: CASSPGTAQLAKNIQYF. The CDR3 bases are TGTGCCAGTAGTCCCGGGACGGCTCAATTAGCCAAAAACATTCAGTACTTC.

At least ten counts were recorded for this clone. The chain joins TRBV6-1 to TRBJ1-6; D gene unclear. There are 14 residues in the CDR3. Trimming took 1 base from V and 10 from J, leaving 11 bases between them. CDR1 is MNHNS, CDR2 SASEGT, per germline. In DNA form, the CDR3 reads TGTGCCAGCAGTGAAGAGGGAGAGTGGTCACCCCTCCACTTT. Translation: CASSEEGEWSPLHF.

This clone was picked up many times. The chain recombines TRBV30 with TRBJ1-1; D gene unclear. The CDR3 contains 9 residues. Germline CDR1 reads GTSNPN; CDR2 reads SVGIG (reference sequence). Trimming pared 0 bases from V and 10 bases from J, leaving 3 bases between. This chain's CDR3 is CAWSVGAFF. The CDR3 region has the DNA TGTGCCTGGAGTGTAGGAGCTTTCTTT.

This clone has at least ten counts. This chain connects TRBV5-1 to TRBJ2-2; a weak D match, TRBD1 (5 bases). The V end lost 3 bases, the J end lost 0 bases, and 9 bases lay between the germline ends. CDR1 is SGHRS, CDR2 YFSETQ, per germline. This CDR3 comprises 15 residues. The CDR3 sequence is CASSSQGANTGELFF. In DNA form, the CDR3 reads TGCGCCAGCAGCTCCCAGGGCGCGAACACCGGGGAGCTGTTTTTT. Complete variable domain (other parts from reference TRBV5-1 and TRBJ2-2): KAGVTQTPRYLIKTRGQQVTLSCSPISGHRSVSWYQQTPGQGLQFLFEYFSETQRNKGNFPGRFSGRQFSNSRSEMNVSTLELGDSALYLCASSSQGANTGELFFGEGSRLTVL.

This clone was counted ten times or more. The chain links TRBV4-1 to TRBJ1-2; D call uncertain. V lost 2 bases to trimming and J lost 4 bases, with 8 bases between them. There are 13 residues in the CDR3. Germline-derived CDR1 and CDR2 are MGHRA and YSYEKL. CDR3 DNA sequence: TGCGCCAGCAGCCAAAGAGAAGCCTATGGCTACACCTTC. It is translated as CASSQREAYGYTF.

This clone was counted only a few times. The J gene is TRBJ1-6, the V gene TRBV6-1; D is unresolved. This CDR3 spans 15 amino acids. Deletions cut 6 bases from V and 6 bases from J, with 15 bases between. CDR1 is MNHNS, CDR2 SASEGT, per germline. CDR3 bases: TGTGCCAGCAGGTCGGGAGGGTTTGGTAATTCACCCCTCCACTTT. It is translated as CASRSGGFGNSPLHF.

This clone was seen repeatedly, ten times or more. The chain couples TRBV7-9 to TRBJ1-4; D call uncertain. Germline CDR1 and CDR2: SEHNR and FQNEAQ (reference sequence). Trimming took off 3 bases at V and 8 bases at J, with 13 bases between the two ends. CDR3 length: 14 amino acids. The CDR3 sequence: CASSFAGQGEKLFF. CDR3 nucleotide sequence: TGTGCCAGCAGCTTCGCGGGCCAAGGAGAAAAACTGTTTTTT. The complete variable domain, with remaining parts taken from reference TRBV7-9 and TRBJ1-4, reads DTGVSQNPRHKITKRGQNVTFRCDPISEHNRLYWYRQTLGQGPEFLTYFQNEAQLEKSRLLSDRFSAERPKGSFSTLEIQRTEQGDSAMYLCASSFAGQGEKLFFGSGTQLSVL.

This clone has more than one count but fewer than ten. The chain has TRBV5-1 and TRBJ2-2, with 7 bases matching TRBD1. In germline, CDR1 is SGHRS, CDR2 YFSETQ. V was pared by 1 base and J by 5 bases, with 8 bases of the junction left unmatched. The CDR3 is 16 residues long. The CDR3: CASSLLWDSETGELFF. CDR3 in DNA: TGCGCCAGCAGCTTGCTTTGGGACAGTGAGACCGGGGAGCTGTTTTTT.

This clone was found many times. The chain couples TRBV7-3 to TRBJ1-6, with 8 positions matching TRBD1. Germline V lookup: CDR1 SGHTA, CDR2 FQGTGA. The CDR3 is 14 residues long. Trimming took 5 bases from V and 5 from J; bases not matched to a gene: 2. The CDR3 region is CASSVGQDNSPLHF. The DNA for the CDR3 is TGTGCCAGCAGCGTGGGACAGGATAATTCACCCCTCCACTTT.

To note about this clone: This may be a read error, as it is one base from a much larger clone. The chain recombines TRBV6-5 with TRBJ2-5, with 8 bases lining up with TRBD2. Losses at the gene ends were 0 bases for V and 6 bases for J; bases not matched to a gene: 9. This CDR3 is built from 16 residues. CDR1 MNHEY and CDR2 SVGAGI come from the germline V gene. The CDR3 is CASSYSTGGPRKTQYF. CDR3 DNA: TGTGCCAGCAGTTACTCGACGGGGGGGCCGCGGAAGACCCAGTACTTC.

There are many counts of this clone. The chain links TRBV6-1 to TRBJ2-3, with unresolved D. The CDR3 loop spans 12 amino acids. Germline loops: CDR1 MNHNS, CDR2 SASEGT. Deletions cut 6 bases from V and 6 bases from J, with 10 bases between. CDR3 DNA sequence: TGTGCCAGCAGCTGGAGTCGGGATACGCAGTATTTT. This encodes CASSWSRDTQYF.

This clone was recorded at least ten times. The chain uses TRBV7-3 and TRBJ1-2, with 9 bases identical to TRBD1. Germline V CDR1 and CDR2: SGHTA, FQGTGA. V shed 5 bases, J shed 8 bases, and the junction held 6 bases outside the gene matches. The length of the CDR3 is 13 residues. CDR3 sequence (DNA): TGTGCCAGCAGCCAGGACAGGGGAGGCGGCTACACCTTC. This sequence encodes CASSQDRGGGYTF.

To note about this clone: The identical CDR3 is also encoded by other nucleotide sequences in the sample. CDR3 region: CASSPVGTSGSQETQYF. The CDR3 bases are TGTGCCAGCAGCCCCGTCGGTACTAGCGGGAGCCAAGAGACCCAGTACTTC. This chain connects TRBV7-6 to TRBJ2-5, with 11 nucleotides matching TRBD2. The CDR3 sequence is 17 residues long. V shed 5 bases, J shed 1 base, and the junction held 9 bases outside the gene matches. Germline V gene data show CDR1 as SGHVS and CDR2 as FNYEAQ.

This clone was seen repeatedly, ten times or more. This sequence may be a read error, since a much larger clone differs from it by one base. The genes are TRBV6-6 and TRBJ1-2; D gene ambiguous. Germline V gene data show CDR1 as MNHNY and CDR2 as SVGAGI (reference sequence). This CDR3 contains 12 residues. Here the CDR3 DNA reads TGTGCCAGCGGTTACGCTGGGCTTGGCTACACCTTC. It encodes CASGYAGLGYTF.

This clone was observed many times. The CDR3 DNA is TGTGCCAGCAGTTTAGGCATCTTCTATGGCTACACCTTC. Its translation: CASSLGIFYGYTF. This sequence joins TRBV27 and TRBJ1-2; D gene uncertain. Germline-derived CDR1 and CDR2 are MNHEY and SMNVEV (reference sequence). The V gene lost 2 bases and the J gene lost 4 bases, with 8 bases spanning the gap. The CDR3 loop spans 13 amino acids.

In this sample, this clone turned up many times. The chain combines TRBV3-1 with TRBJ1-1; TRBD1 agrees at 7 bases. Unmatched junction bases numbered 3, after V lost 4 bases and J lost 7 bases. The germline V gene has CDR1 LGHDT and CDR2 YNNKEL (reference sequence). The CDR3 runs to 12 residues. The CDR3 region is CASSPWTGEAFF. The CDR3 nucleotides are TGTGCCAGCAGCCCTTGGACAGGTGAAGCTTTCTTT. Full variable domain (remainder filled in from reference TRBV3-1 and TRBJ1-1): DTAVSQTPKYLVTQMGNDKSIKCEQNLGHDTMYWYKQDSKKFLKIMFSYNNKELIINETVPNRFSPKSPDKAHLNLHINSLELGDSAVYFCASSPWTGEAFFGQGTRLTVV.

This clone turned up a few times. This chain links TRBV6-1 with TRBJ1-6; the match to TRBD1 covers 9 bases. The trim removed 4 bases at V and 7 bases at J, leaving 8 bases unmatched. The length of the CDR3 is 16 residues. CDR1 and CDR2 (germline): MNHNS, SASEGT. In DNA, the CDR3 is TGTGCCAGCAGTGGGGCATCCGGGACAGGGAATTCACCCCTCCACTTT. Its protein product is CASSGASGTGNSPLHF.

This clone occurred many times. The rearrangement uses TRBV27 and TRBJ2-7, with 7 bases fitting TRBD1. CDR1 is MNHEY, CDR2 SMNVEV, per germline (reference sequence). The CDR3 extends over 13 amino acids. Trimming took 8 bases from V and 2 from J; bases not matched to a gene: 6. DNA of the CDR3: TGTGCCAGCGGGAACAGGGGCGCCTACGAGCAGTACTTC. Amino acids: CASGNRGAYEQYF.

Comment on this clone: Compared with germline, one end of the junction differs, possibly owing to a read error. The chain is built from TRBV6-1 and TRBJ2-5, with 8 bases matching TRBD1. CDR3 length: 15 amino acids. CDR1 and CDR2 (germline): MNHNS, SASEGT. For the CDR3, the DNA is TGTGCCAGCAGTGAACAGGGGGCCCGGGTACAGACCCATTACTTC. It encodes CASSEQGARVQTHYF.

This clone occurred many times. For the CDR3, the DNA is TGTGCCAGCAGTTTAGGGGGGGGGATCACTGAAGCTTTCTTT. This encodes CASSLGGGITEAFF. V usage is TRBV12-3 or TRBV12-4 and J usage is TRBJ1-1; D is perhaps TRBD1 (5 bases). The CDR3 length is 14 residues. V shed 1 base and J shed 4 bases, with 10 bases lying between them.

This clone was counted many times. This chain joins TRBV29-1 and TRBJ2-3; the D gene is possibly TRBD1 (5 bases). The V and J ends lost 2 bases and 0 bases respectively, with 12 bases between them. The CDR3 consists of 15 residues. Germline CDR1 is SQVTM and CDR2 is ANQGSEA. In nucleotides, the CDR3 is TGCAGCGTTGAATGGACACTACCTAGCACAGATACGCAGTATTTT. Its translation: CSVEWTLPSTDTQYF.

There are many counts of this clone. This chain joins TRBV27 and TRBJ2-7, with TRBD2 as a possible D gene (6 bases). From germline, CDR1 is MNHEY and CDR2 SMNVEV (reference sequence). Trimming cost V 2 bases and J 5 bases, with 19 bases left between them. The length of the CDR3 is 16 residues. The CDR3 DNA sequence: TGTGCCAGCAGTTTAATCGGGGGTGTTCTTCTAAACGAGCAGTACTTC. Translation: CASSLIGGVLLNEQYF.

This clone was recorded many times. The chain recombines TRBV18 with TRBJ1-5; D is undetermined. The CDR3 contains 14 residues. Trimming pared 5 bases from V and 5 bases from J, leaving 13 bases between. Germline CDR1 and CDR2: KGHSH and LQKENI. The CDR3 region is CASSLTKGDQPQHF. In DNA, the CDR3 is TGTGCCAGCTCATTGACTAAGGGCGATCAGCCCCAGCATTTT.